Each of the 13 T cell receptor beta chains below was sequenced from the same sample in a study of T cells in Graves' hyperthyroidism and ophthalmopathy. There were TCR beta CDR3 regions amplified from RNA transcripts. Researchers ran a first-round RT-PCR on the TCR CDR3 using the HTBI primer set. TCRdb independently ran MiXCR on the multiplex PCR reads; one entry per CDR3 protein. Among hundreds of thousands of distinct CDR3 sequences, nearly 15% were seen once, and the ten largest hold about 21%. The sequenced sample was blood. These receptors were obtained from an older woman with Graves' ophthalmopathy.

The chain links TRBV6-1 to TRBJ2-2, with TRBD2 as a possible D gene (6 bases). V lost 3 bases, J lost 5 bases, and 19 bases lay in between. CDR1 and CDR2 from the germline V gene are MNHNS and SASEGT. There are 17 residues in the CDR3. In nucleotides, the CDR3 is TGTGCCAGCAGTGAGTCGGCGGGCGGGACGAGGACCGGGGAGCTGTTTTTT. It yields the protein CASSESAGGTRTGELFF.

This clonotype appeared a few times. The V gene is TRBV20-1, the J gene TRBJ1-2, with 7 bases identical to TRBD1. CDR1 and CDR2 from the germline V gene are DFQATT and SNEGSKA (reference sequence). V lost 6 bases to trimming and J lost 2 bases; unmatched junction nucleotides: 15. There are 16 residues in the CDR3. In DNA, the CDR3 is TGCAGTGCAAACGGGGGGGGGACAGAGAAGAACTATGGCTACACCTTC. Translation: CSANGGGTEKNYGYTF.

This clonotype showed up many times. The V and J genes are TRBV28 and TRBJ2-3, with D possibly TRBD2 on 6 matching bases. Germline V gives CDR1 MDHEN, CDR2 SYDVKM. Deletions cut 7 bases from V and 3 bases from J, with 14 bases between. The length of the CDR3 is 14 residues. This CDR3 is CASNPGGRTDTQYF. The CDR3 DNA follows: TGTGCCAGCAACCCTGGGGGGAGAACAGATACGCAGTATTTT. The variable domain in full, completed from reference TRBV28 and TRBJ2-3, reads DVKVTQSSRYLVKRTGEKVFLECVQDMDHENMFWYRQDPGLGLRLIYFSYDVKMKEKGDIPEGYSVSREKKERFSLILESASTNQTSMYLCASNPGGRTDTQYFGPGTRLTVL.

This clonotype was counted between two and nine times. CDR3 DNA sequence: TGTGCCAGTAGTATCCAAGGCGGGAGGCCCGAGCAGTACTTC. Translated, it gives CASSIQGGRPEQYF. The chain employs TRBV19 and TRBJ2-7; 8 bases match TRBD2. CDR1 and CDR2 (germline): LNHDA, SQIVND (reference sequence). V trimming: 3 bases; J trimming: 6 bases; junction bases outside the gene matches: 7. The CDR3 is made up of 14 amino acids.

This clonotype was observed many times. The rearrangement uses TRBV29-1 and TRBJ2-1, with 9 bases aligning to TRBD2. The CDR3 covers 15 residues. J lost 8 bases, V lost 6 bases, and 14 bases had no gene match. CDR1 SQVTM and CDR2 ANQGSEA come from the germline V gene. The CDR3 protein is CSVPGLASGTDEQFF. In nucleotides, the CDR3 is TGCAGCGTCCCAGGGTTGGCTAGCGGGACGGATGAGCAGTTCTTC.

With regard to this clonotype: One end of the junction does not line up with germline, which may come from a read error. V is TRBV6-1 and J is TRBJ2-5; TRBD1 might be the D (6 bases). CDR3 length: 12 amino acids. Germline V gene data show CDR1 as MNHNS and CDR2 as SASEGT. The DNA of the CDR3 is TGTGCCAGCAGTGAGCCGGTGGGGGCTCCTCACTTC. It codes for CASSEPVGAPHF.

The sample holds a few counts of this clonotype. The chain carries TRBV14 and TRBJ2-7; tentatively, D is TRBD2 (8 bases). From germline, CDR1 is SGHDN and CDR2 FVKESK. This CDR3 is built from 16 residues. Between the trimmed V and J ends, which lost 4 bases and 3 bases, there was a span of 19 bases. CDR3 protein: CASSLGSGTASYEQYF. The DNA of the CDR3 is TGTGCCAGCAGCCTAGGTAGCGGGACAGCAAGCTACGAGCAGTACTTC. Filled out from reference TRBV14 and TRBJ2-7, the complete variable domain reads EAGVTQFPSHSVIEKGQTVTLRCDPISGHDNLYWYRRVMGKEIKFLLHFVKESKQDESGMPNNRFLAERTGGTYSTLKVQPAELEDSGVYFCASSLGSGTASYEQYFGPGTRLTVT.

A few counts support this clonotype. The chain is built from TRBV11-2 and TRBJ2-5, with 15 bases lining up with TRBD2. The V gene's germline CDR1 is SGHAT and CDR2 FQNNGV. V dropped 1 base and J dropped 5; count of bases not matched to a gene: 14. The CDR3 totals 20 residues. CDR3 in amino acids: CASSLVGLAGGPIFWETQYF. CDR3 sequence (DNA): TGTGCCAGCAGCTTAGTAGGACTAGCGGGAGGGCCGATCTTCTGGGAGACCCAGTACTTC.

This sequence joins TRBV15 and TRBJ2-1, with TRBD2 identical over 8 bases. The CDR3 is made up of 15 amino acids. Germline CDR1 LNHNV, CDR2 YYDKDF (reference sequence). With 0 bases clipped from V and 8 bases from J, the junction kept 6 bases outside the gene matches. In nucleotides, the CDR3 is TGTGCCACCAGCAGAGATCGACTAGCGTTTCATGAGCAGTTCTTC. Its translation is CATSRDRLAFHEQFF. Full variable domain (remainder filled in from reference TRBV15 and TRBJ2-1): DAMVIQNPRYQVTQFGKPVTLSCSQTLNHNVMYWYQQKSSQAPKLLFHYYDKDFNNEADTPDNFQSRRPNTSFCFLDIRSPGLGDTAMYLCATSRDRLAFHEQFFGPGTRLTVL.

The gene calls are TRBV5-1 and TRBJ1-4; TRBD1 might be the D (6 bases). Trimming removed 4 bases from V and 8 bases from J, with 15 bases in between. The CDR3 totals 14 residues. Per the germline V gene, CDR1 is SGHRS and CDR2 is YFSETQ. The CDR3, as DNA: TGCGCCAGCAGCCGGGACAACTTCGGGGAAAAACTGTTTTTT. It yields the protein CASSRDNFGEKLFF.

In its sample, this clonotype was seen many times. The CDR3 sequence is CASSYGGPNEQFF. The CDR3 DNA sequence: TGTGCCAGCAGTTATGGGGGGCCCAATGAGCAGTTCTTC. The rearrangement joins TRBV6-1 to TRBJ2-1; D is tentatively TRBD1 or TRBD2 (6 bases each). Deletions cut 5 bases from V and 6 bases from J, with 11 bases between. The length of the CDR3 is 13 residues. Germline CDR1 and CDR2: MNHNS and SASEGT.

This clonotype has a handful of counts. The chain couples TRBV20-1 to TRBJ2-7; 8 nucleotides match TRBD2. V gave up 1 base and J gave up 3 bases; unmatched junction bases: 2. From germline, CDR1 is DFQATT and CDR2 SNEGSKA (reference sequence). The CDR3 runs 13 residues. The CDR3 bases are TGCAGTGCTAGAGGGGGGACTAGCTACGAGCAGTACTTC. It encodes CSARGGTSYEQYF.

Many counts were recorded for this clonotype. V and J are TRBV18 and TRBJ2-1; 9 bases fit TRBD2. Germline assignment: CDR1 KGHSH and CDR2 LQKENI. This CDR3 spans 16 amino acids. V gave up 1 base and J gave up 3 bases; unmatched junction bases: 4. CDR3: CASSPLAGGDYNEQFF. The CDR3 coding sequence is TGTGCCAGCTCACCACTGGCGGGAGGGGACTACAATGAGCAGTTCTTC. The variable domain in full, with the rest retrieved from reference TRBV18 and TRBJ2-1, is NAGVMQNPRHLVRRRGQEARLRCSPMKGHSHVYWYRQLPEEGLKFMVYLQKENIIDESGMPKERFSAEFPKEGPSILRIQQVVRGDSAAYFCASSPLAGGDYNEQFFGPGTRLTVL.